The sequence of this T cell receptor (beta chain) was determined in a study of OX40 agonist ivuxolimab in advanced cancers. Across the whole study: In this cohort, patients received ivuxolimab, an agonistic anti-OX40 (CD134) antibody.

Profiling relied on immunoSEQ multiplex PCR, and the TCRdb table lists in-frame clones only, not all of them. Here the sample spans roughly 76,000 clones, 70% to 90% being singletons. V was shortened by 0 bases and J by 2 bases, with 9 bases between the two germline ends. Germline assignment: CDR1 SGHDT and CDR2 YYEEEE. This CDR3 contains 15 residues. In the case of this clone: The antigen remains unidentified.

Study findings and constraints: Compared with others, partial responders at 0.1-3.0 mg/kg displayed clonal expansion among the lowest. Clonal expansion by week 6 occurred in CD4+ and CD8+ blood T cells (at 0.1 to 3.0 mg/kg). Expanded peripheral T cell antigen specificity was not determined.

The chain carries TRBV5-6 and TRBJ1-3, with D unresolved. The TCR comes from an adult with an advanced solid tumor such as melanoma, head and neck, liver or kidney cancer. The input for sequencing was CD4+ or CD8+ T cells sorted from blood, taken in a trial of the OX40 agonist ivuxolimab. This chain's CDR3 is CASSLVPGPGNTIYF. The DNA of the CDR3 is TGTGCCAGCAGCTTGGTACCGGGCCCTGGAAACACCATATATTTT.